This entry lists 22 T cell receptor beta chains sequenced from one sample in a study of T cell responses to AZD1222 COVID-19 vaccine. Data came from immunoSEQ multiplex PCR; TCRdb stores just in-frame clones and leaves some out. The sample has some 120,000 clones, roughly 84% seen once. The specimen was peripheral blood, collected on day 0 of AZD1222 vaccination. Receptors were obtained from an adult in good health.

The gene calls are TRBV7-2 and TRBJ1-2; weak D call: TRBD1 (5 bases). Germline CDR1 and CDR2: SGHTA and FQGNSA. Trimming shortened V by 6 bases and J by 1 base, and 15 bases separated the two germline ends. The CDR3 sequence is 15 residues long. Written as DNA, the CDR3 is TGTGCCAGCAGGCCCTGGGCGGGGGTTAACTATGGCTACACCTTC. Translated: CASRPWAGVNYGYTF.

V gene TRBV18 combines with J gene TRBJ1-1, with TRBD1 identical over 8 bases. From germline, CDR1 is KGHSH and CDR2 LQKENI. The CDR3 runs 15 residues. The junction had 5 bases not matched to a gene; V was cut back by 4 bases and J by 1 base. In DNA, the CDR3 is TGTGCCAGCTCACTCATGACAGGGGAGAACACTGAAGCTTTCTTT. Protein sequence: CASSLMTGENTEAFF.

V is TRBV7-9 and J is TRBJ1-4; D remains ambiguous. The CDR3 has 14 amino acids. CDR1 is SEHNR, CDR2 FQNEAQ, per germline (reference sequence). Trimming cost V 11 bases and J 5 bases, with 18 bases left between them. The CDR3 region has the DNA TGTGCCGTATCCGAGGGCGGCCGGAATGAAAAACTGTTTTTT. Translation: CAVSEGGRNEKLFF.

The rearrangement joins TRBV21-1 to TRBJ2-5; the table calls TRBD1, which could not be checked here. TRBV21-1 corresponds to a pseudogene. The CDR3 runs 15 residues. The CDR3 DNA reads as TGTGCCAGCAGCACTCACAGGGAACTAAGAGAGACCCAGTACTTC. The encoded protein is CASSTHRELRETQYF.

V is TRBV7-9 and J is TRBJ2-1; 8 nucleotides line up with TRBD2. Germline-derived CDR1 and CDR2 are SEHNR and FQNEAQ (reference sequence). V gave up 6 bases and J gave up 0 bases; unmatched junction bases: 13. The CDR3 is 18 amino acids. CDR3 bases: TGTGCCAGCAGTGTGATTGGTAGCGGGACCCTCTCCTACAATGAGCAGTTCTTC. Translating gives CASSVIGSGTLSYNEQFF. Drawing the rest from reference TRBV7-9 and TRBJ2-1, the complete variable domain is DTGVSQNPRHKITKRGQNVTFRCDPISEHNRLYWYRQTLGQGPEFLTYFQNEAQLEKSRLLSDRFSAERPKGSFSTLEIQRTEQGDSAMYLCASSVIGSGTLSYNEQFFGPGTRLTVL.

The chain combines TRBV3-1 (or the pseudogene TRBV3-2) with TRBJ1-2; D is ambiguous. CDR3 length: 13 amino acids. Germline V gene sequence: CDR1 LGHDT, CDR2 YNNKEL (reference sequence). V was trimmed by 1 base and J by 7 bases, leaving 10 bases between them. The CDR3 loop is CASSQVERIGYTF. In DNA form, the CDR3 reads TGTGCCAGCAGCCAAGTGGAAAGGATTGGCTACACCTTC.

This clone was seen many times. CDR3 residues: CASSTEPGGGFGYTF. CDR3 nucleotide sequence: TGCGCCAGCAGCACCGAACCAGGGGGCGGGTTTGGCTACACCTTC. J is TRBJ1-2 and V is TRBV5-1; 8 bases line up with TRBD1. Germline lookup yields CDR1 SGHRS and CDR2 YFSETQ. CDR3 length: 15 amino acids. V lost 4 bases to trimming and J lost 7 bases; unmatched junction nucleotides: 12.

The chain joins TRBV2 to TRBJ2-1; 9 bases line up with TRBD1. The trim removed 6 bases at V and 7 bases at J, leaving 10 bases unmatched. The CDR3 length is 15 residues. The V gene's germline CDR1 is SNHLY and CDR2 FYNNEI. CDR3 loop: CASSRRGQGRNEQFF. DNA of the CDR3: TGTGCCAGCAGCAGACGGGGACAGGGAAGGAATGAGCAGTTCTTC.

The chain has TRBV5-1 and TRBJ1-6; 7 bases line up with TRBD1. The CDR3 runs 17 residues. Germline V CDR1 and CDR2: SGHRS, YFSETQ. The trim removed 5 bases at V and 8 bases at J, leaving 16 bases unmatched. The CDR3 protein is CASSWDSEFSSDSPLHF. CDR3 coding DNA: TGCGCCAGCAGTTGGGACAGCGAATTTTCGTCTGATTCACCCCTCCACTTT.

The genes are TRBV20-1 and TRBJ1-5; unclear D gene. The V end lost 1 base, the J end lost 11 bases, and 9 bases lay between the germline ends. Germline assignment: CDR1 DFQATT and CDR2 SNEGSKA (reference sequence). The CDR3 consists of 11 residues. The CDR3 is CSARGLRAQHF. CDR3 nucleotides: TGCAGTGCTAGAGGTTTACGGGCCCAGCATTTT.

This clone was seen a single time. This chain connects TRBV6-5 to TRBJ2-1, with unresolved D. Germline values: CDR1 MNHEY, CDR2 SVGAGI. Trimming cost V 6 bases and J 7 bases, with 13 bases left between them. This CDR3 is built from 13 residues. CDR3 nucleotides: TGTGCCAGCAGATCCCTCCAAGAGAATGAGCAGTTCTTC. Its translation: CASRSLQENEQFF.

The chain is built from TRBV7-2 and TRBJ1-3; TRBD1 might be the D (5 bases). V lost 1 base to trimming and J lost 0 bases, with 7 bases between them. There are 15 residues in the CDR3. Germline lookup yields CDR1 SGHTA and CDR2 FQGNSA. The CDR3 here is CASSLVGASGNTIYF. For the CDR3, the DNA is TGTGCCAGCAGCTTAGTAGGGGCCTCTGGAAACACCATATATTTT.

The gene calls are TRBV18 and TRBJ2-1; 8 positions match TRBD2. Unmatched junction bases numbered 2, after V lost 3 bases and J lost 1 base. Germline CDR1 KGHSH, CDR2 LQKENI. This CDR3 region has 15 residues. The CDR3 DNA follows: TGTGCCAGCTCACCCACTAGCGGTTCCTACAATGAGCAGTTCTTC. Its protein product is CASSPTSGSYNEQFF.

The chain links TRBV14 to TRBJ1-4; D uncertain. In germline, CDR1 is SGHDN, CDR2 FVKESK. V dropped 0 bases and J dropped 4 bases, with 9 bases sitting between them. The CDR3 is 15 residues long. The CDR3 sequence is CASSQDLEYNEKLFF. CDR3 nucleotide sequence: TGTGCCAGCAGCCAAGATTTGGAATATAATGAAAAACTGTTTTTT.

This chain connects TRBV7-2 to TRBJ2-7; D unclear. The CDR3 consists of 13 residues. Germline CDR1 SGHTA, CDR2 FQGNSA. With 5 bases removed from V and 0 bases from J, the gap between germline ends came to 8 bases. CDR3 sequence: CASSQRSSYEQYF. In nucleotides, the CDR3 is TGTGCCAGCAGCCAGAGGAGCTCCTACGAGCAGTACTTC.

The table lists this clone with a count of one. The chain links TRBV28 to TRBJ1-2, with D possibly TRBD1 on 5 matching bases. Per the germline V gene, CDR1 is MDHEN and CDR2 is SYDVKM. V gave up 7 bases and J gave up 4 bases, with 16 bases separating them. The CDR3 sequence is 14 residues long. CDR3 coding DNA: TGTGCCAGCACTCAAACGGGAGGGGTCTATGGCTACACCTTC. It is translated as CASTQTGGVYGYTF.

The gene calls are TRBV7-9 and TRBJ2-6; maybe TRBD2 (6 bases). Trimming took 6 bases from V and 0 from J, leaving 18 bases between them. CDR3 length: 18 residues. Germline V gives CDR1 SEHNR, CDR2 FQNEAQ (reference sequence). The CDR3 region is CASRDWDFPSSGANVLTF. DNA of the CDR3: TGTGCCAGCAGGGATTGGGACTTTCCTAGCTCTGGGGCCAACGTCCTGACTTTC.

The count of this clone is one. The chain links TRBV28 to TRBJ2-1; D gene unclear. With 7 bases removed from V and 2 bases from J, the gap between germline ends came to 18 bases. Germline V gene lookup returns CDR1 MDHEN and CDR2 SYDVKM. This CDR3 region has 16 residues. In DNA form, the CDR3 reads TGTGCCAGCAACGGCCAGCATGAGGATACCTACAATGAGCAGTTCTTC. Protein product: CASNGQHEDTYNEQFF.

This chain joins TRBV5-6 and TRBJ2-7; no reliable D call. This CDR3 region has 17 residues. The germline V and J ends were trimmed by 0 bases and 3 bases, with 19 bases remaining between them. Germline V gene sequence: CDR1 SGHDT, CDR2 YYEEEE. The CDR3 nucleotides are TGTGCCAGCAGCTTGGGGGCACGGAGCAACCTCTACTACGAGCAGTACTTC. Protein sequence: CASSLGARSNLYYEQYF.

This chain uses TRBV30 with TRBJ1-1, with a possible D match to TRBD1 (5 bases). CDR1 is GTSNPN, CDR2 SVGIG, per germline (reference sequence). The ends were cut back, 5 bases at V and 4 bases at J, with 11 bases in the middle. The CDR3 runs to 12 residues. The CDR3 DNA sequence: TGTGCCTGGTCTCTCGGGGCCACTGAAGCTTTCTTT. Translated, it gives CAWSLGATEAFF.

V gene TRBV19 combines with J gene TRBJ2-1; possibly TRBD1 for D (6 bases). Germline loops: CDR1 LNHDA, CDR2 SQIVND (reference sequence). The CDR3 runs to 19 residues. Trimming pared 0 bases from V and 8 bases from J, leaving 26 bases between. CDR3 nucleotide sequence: TGTGCCAGTAGTATAGATAAGCCCAGGACAGCTTTTGTGCTCGATGAGCAGTTCTTC. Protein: CASSIDKPRTAFVLDEQFF.

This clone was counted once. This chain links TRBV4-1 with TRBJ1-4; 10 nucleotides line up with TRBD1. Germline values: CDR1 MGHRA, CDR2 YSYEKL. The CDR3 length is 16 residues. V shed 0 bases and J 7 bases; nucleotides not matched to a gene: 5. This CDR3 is CASSQDSRDRGEKLFF. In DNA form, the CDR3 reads TGCGCCAGCAGCCAAGACTCCCGGGACAGGGGTGAAAAACTGTTTTTT.